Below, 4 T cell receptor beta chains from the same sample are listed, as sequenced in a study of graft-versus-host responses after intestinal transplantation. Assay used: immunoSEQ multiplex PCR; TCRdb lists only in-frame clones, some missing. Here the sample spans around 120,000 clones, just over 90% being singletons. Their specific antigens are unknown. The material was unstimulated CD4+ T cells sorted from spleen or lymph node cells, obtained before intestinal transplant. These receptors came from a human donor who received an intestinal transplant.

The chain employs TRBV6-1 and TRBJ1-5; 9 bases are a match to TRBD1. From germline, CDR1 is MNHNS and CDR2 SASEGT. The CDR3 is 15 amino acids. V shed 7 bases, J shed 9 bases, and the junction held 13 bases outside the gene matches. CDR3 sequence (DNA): TGTGCCAGCAAAGAACCGGGACAGGGTGCAGGGCCCCAGCATTTT. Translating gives CASKEPGQGAGPQHF.

CDR3 bases: TGTGCCAGCTCACTACAGGGGTTCTTGGATACGCAGTATTTT. It yields the protein CASSLQGFLDTQYF. The chain recombines TRBV18 with TRBJ2-3; the match to TRBD1 covers 7 bases. The CDR3 is made up of 14 amino acids. The germline V gene has CDR1 KGHSH and CDR2 LQKENI. V lost 4 bases, J lost 6 bases, and 7 bases stayed unmatched.

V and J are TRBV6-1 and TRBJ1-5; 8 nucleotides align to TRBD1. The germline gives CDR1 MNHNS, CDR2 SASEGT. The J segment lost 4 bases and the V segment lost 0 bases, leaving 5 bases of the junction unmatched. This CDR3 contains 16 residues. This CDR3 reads CASSEAPGGTNQPQHF. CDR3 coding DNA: TGTGCCAGCAGTGAAGCCCCAGGGGGCACTAATCAGCCCCAGCATTTT.

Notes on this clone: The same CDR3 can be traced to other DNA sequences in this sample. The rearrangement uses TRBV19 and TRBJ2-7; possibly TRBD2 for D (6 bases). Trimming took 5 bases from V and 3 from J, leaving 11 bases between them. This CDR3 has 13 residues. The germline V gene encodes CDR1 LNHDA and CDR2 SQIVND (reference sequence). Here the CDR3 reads CASSLQGGYEQYF. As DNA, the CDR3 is TGTGCCAGTAGTCTTCAGGGAGGCTACGAGCAGTACTTC.